The 25 T cell receptor beta chains reported below all come from one sample, sequenced in a study of T-cell memory formation after mild COVID-19. In TCRdb, the 5' RACE reads were re-called with MiXCR into one record per CDR3 protein. The sample has a few hundred thousand distinct CDR3 sequences; more than 13% are singletons. Sequencing used PBMCs or a T cell subset sorted from them (not recorded which). Receptors were obtained from a young man who had mild COVID-19 (a few samples of this study predate the infection). Cell type and time point are not known.

The J gene is TRBJ2-7, the V gene TRBV19, with 7 bases fitting TRBD2. With 6 bases clipped from V and 3 bases from J, the junction kept 11 bases outside the gene matches. The CDR3 runs to 15 residues. Per the germline V gene, CDR1 is LNHDA and CDR2 is SQIVND (reference sequence). This CDR3 is CASRSLADQIYEQYF. CDR3 nucleotide sequence: TGTGCCAGTAGGAGCCTAGCGGACCAGATCTACGAGCAGTACTTC.

The chain is built from TRBV6-6 and TRBJ2-5; 8 bases match TRBD1. Per the germline V gene, CDR1 is MNHNY and CDR2 is SVGAGI (reference sequence). The CDR3 is 13 residues long. Germline trimming cut 6 bases from V and 5 bases from J; bases unmatched to any gene: 5. CDR3 region: CASRQGAGETQYF. The DNA of the CDR3 is TGTGCCAGCAGGCAGGGGGCAGGGGAGACCCAGTACTTC.

The chain employs TRBV7-9 and TRBJ1-1; TRBD1 agrees at 9 bases. Trimming at V came to 5 bases and at J to 10 bases, leaving 17 bases not matched to a gene. Germline CDR1 SEHNR, CDR2 FQNEAQ (reference sequence). The CDR3 runs 16 residues. The CDR3 loop reads CASSTERTGVNVGAFF. The DNA of the CDR3 is TGTGCCAGCAGCACGGAGAGGACAGGGGTGAATGTAGGAGCTTTCTTT.

The rearrangement joins TRBV20-1 to TRBJ1-1; D is perhaps TRBD1 (6 bases). Germline CDR1 and CDR2: DFQATT and SNEGSKA (reference sequence). The CDR3 is made up of 12 amino acids. V gave up 6 bases and J gave up 8 bases, with 16 bases separating them. The CDR3 sequence is CSAHRASLEAFF. The CDR3 DNA is TGCAGTGCCCACAGGGCTTCGTTAGAAGCTTTCTTT.

The genes are TRBV7-9 and TRBJ2-1; a possible D gene is TRBD2 (5 bases). This CDR3 region has 15 residues. CDR1 is SEHNR, CDR2 FQNEAQ, per germline (reference sequence). Trimming removed 1 base from V and 1 base from J, with 8 bases in between. CDR3 region: CASSLVEGSYNEQFF. CDR3 nucleotides: TGTGCCAGCAGCTTAGTTGAGGGTTCCTACAATGAGCAGTTCTTC.

This clonotype has just a few counts. The V and J genes are TRBV28 and TRBJ1-2; a weak D match, TRBD1 (6 bases). The V end lost 6 bases, the J end lost 7 bases, and 21 bases lay between the germline ends. Germline-derived CDR1 and CDR2 are MDHEN and SYDVKM. The length of the CDR3 is 15 residues. The CDR3 protein is CASSRSLTGFSGYTF. CDR3 bases: TGTGCCAGCAGCCGAAGTCTAACAGGGTTCTCTGGCTACACCTTC.

In nucleotides, the CDR3 is TGCAGTGCTCCCCTAAGGACTAGCGCCCTGACAGATACGCAGTATTTT. This sequence encodes CSAPLRTSALTDTQYF. This sequence joins TRBV20-1 and TRBJ2-3; 9 bases are shared with TRBD2. This CDR3 is built from 16 residues. The J segment lost 3 bases and the V segment lost 5 bases, leaving 12 bases of the junction unmatched. The germline gives CDR1 DFQATT, CDR2 SNEGSKA (reference sequence).

The rearrangement links TRBV2 to TRBJ2-1, with TRBD2 as a possible D gene (5 bases). There are 14 residues in the CDR3. The germline gives CDR1 SNHLY, CDR2 FYNNEI. Trimming pared 6 bases from V and 0 bases from J, leaving 9 bases between. This CDR3 is CASRLGSSYNEQFF. In DNA, the CDR3 is TGTGCCAGCAGGCTAGGGAGCTCCTACAATGAGCAGTTCTTC.

This clonotype has just a few counts. The V call is TRBV11-2, the J call TRBJ2-7; 9 nucleotides line up with TRBD1. CDR3 length: 15 amino acids. Germline values: CDR1 SGHAT, CDR2 FQNNGV. Trimming took 5 bases from V and 2 from J; bases not matched to a gene: 7. The CDR3 region has the DNA TGTGCCAGCAGCATTCCGGGACAGGGACCCTACGAGCAGTACTTC. This gives the protein CASSIPGQGPYEQYF. Drawing the rest from reference TRBV11-2 and TRBJ2-7, the complete variable domain is EAGVAQSPRYKIIEKRQSVAFWCNPISGHATLYWYQQILGQGPKLLIQFQNNGVVDDSQLPKDRFSAERLKGVDSTLKIQPAKLEDSAVYLCASSIPGQGPYEQYFGPGTRLTVT.

A few counts support this clonotype. V and J are TRBV6-4 and TRBJ1-5; a weak D match, TRBD1 (6 bases). Per germline, CDR1 MRHNA and CDR2 SNTAGT. The CDR3 is made up of 13 amino acids. V was shortened by 6 bases and J by 2 bases, with 8 bases between the two germline ends. The CDR3 loop is CASSAGGNQPQHF. The CDR3 bases are TGTGCCAGCAGCGCAGGGGGCAATCAGCCCCAGCATTTT.

This rearrangement joins TRBV7-9 to TRBJ1-4; no firm D call. The CDR3 spans 15 residues. Germline lookup yields CDR1 SEHNR and CDR2 FQNEAQ (reference sequence). V was clipped by 1 base and J by 1 base, with 7 bases between them. CDR3: CASSLGRVTNEKLFF. The DNA for the CDR3 is TGTGCCAGCAGCTTAGGCAGAGTAACTAATGAAAAACTGTTTTTT.

The table lists this clonotype with a few counts. The chain uses TRBV29-1 and TRBJ1-2; D is ambiguous. CDR1 and CDR2 from the germline V gene are SQVTM and ANQGSEA. Trimming took 0 bases from V and 5 from J, leaving 10 bases between them. The CDR3 contains 13 residues. CDR3 residues: CSVEDRRPYGYTF. The DNA of the CDR3 is TGCAGCGTTGAAGATCGGAGGCCGTATGGCTACACCTTC.

This clonotype showed up just a few times. The V call is TRBV10-3, the J call TRBJ1-2, with a tentative D call TRBD1 (5 bases). This CDR3 spans 14 amino acids. V was cut by 10 bases and J by 1 base, with 16 bases left in between. Germline assignment: CDR1 ENHRY and CDR2 SYGVKD. CDR3 coding DNA: TGTGCCACCCGGGACCTACGCGGTAACTATGGCTACACCTTC. Amino acid sequence: CATRDLRGNYGYTF.

This clonotype was detected only a few times. The V and J genes are TRBV6-2 or TRBV6-3 and TRBJ2-5; D may be TRBD2 (6 bases). Per the germline V gene, CDR1 is MNHEY and CDR2 is SVGEGT. The germline V and J ends were trimmed by 7 bases and 3 bases, with 15 bases remaining between them. This CDR3 has 14 residues. CDR3 coding DNA: TGTGCCAGCAAACCAGGGACTTCCGAAGAGACCCAGTACTTC. As protein: CASKPGTSEETQYF.

This clonotype was seen at least ten times. The V gene is TRBV19, the J gene TRBJ1-1; 9 bases are a match to TRBD1. V shed 6 bases and J 1 base; nucleotides not matched to a gene: 6. Germline CDR1 and CDR2: LNHDA and SQIVND (reference sequence). The CDR3 is 15 residues long. CDR3 nucleotides: TGTGCCAGTAGCAGACCGGACAGGGGGAACACTGAAGCTTTCTTT. Amino acid sequence: CASSRPDRGNTEAFF.

The chain links TRBV12-5 to TRBJ2-5; no clear D gene. Looked up from germline, CDR1 is LGHNT and CDR2 is FRNRAP. The ends were cut back, 6 bases at V and 7 bases at J, with 6 bases in the middle. The length of the CDR3 is 10 residues. This CDR3 reads CASGGVTQYF. DNA for the CDR3: TGTGCTAGTGGAGGTGTGACCCAGTACTTC.

This clonotype has only a few counts. This rearrangement joins TRBV11-3 to TRBJ2-1; D unresolved. The CDR3 has 15 residues. The germline V and J ends were trimmed by 5 bases and 0 bases, with 11 bases remaining between them. Germline-derived CDR1 and CDR2 are SGHNT and YENEEA. The CDR3 is CASSDARSSYNEQFF. The CDR3 bases are TGTGCCAGCAGCGATGCGCGGAGCTCCTACAATGAGCAGTTCTTC. Based on the CDR3 plus reference TRBV11-3 and TRBJ2-1, the full variable domain is EAGVVQSPRYKIIEKKQPVAFWCNPISGHNTLYWYLQNLGQGPELLIRYENEEAVDDSQLPKDRFSAERLKGVDSTLKIQPAELGDSAVYLCASSDARSSYNEQFFGPGTRLTVL.

The count of this clonotype is one. CDR3: CASSLGWSDSGYNEQFF. CDR3 nucleotide sequence: TGCGCCAGCAGCTTGGGGTGGTCGGACAGTGGCTACAATGAGCAGTTCTTC. This chain connects TRBV5-1 to TRBJ2-1; D is possibly TRBD1 (6 bases). Germline CDR1 SGHRS, CDR2 YFSETQ. Trimming shortened V by 0 bases and J by 3 bases, and 16 bases separated the two germline ends. The CDR3 covers 17 residues.

This clonotype was picked up a small number of times. CDR3 coding DNA: TGTGCCAGTAGACGCCGGGACAGGGAGCCCCAGCATTTT. Amino acids: CASRRRDREPQHF. The V and J genes are TRBV19 and TRBJ1-5; 9 bases align to TRBD1. V gave up 6 bases and J gave up 8 bases; unmatched junction bases: 5. Germline assignment: CDR1 LNHDA and CDR2 SQIVND (reference sequence). This CDR3 comprises 13 residues. The whole variable domain, remainder taken from reference TRBV19 and TRBJ1-5, is DGGITQSPKYLFRKEGQNVTLSCEQNLNHDAMYWYRQDPGQGLRLIYYSQIVNDFQKGDIAEGYSVSREKKESFPLTVTSAQKNPTAFYLCASRRRDREPQHFGDGTRLSIL.

The sample holds a few counts of this clonotype. J is TRBJ1-2 and V is TRBV6-5, with a tentative D call TRBD1 (6 bases). This CDR3 is built from 15 residues. From germline, CDR1 is MNHEY and CDR2 SVGAGI. Trimming took 0 bases from V and 4 from J, leaving 12 bases between them. DNA for the CDR3: TGTGCCAGCAGTTACTCCTTAGGGGGGGCCTATGGCTACACCTTC. It encodes CASSYSLGGAYGYTF.

This clonotype was detected many times. This sequence joins TRBV29-1 and TRBJ2-3; D remains ambiguous. The CDR3 sequence is 11 residues long. CDR1 SQVTM and CDR2 ANQGSEA come from the germline V gene. The germline V and J ends were trimmed by 8 bases and 2 bases, with 8 bases remaining between them. The CDR3 loop is CSFRTTDTQYF. The CDR3 bases are TGCAGCTTTCGAACCACAGATACGCAGTATTTT.

CDR3 amino acids: CASSHPTSGGYTDTQYF. For the CDR3, the DNA is TGCGCCAGCAGCCACCCGACTAGCGGGGGATATACAGATACGCAGTATTTT. The rearrangement joins TRBV4-3 to TRBJ2-3, with 12 bases lining up with TRBD2. Trimming took 3 bases from V and 3 from J; bases not matched to a gene: 7. The germline V gene has CDR1 LGHNA and CDR2 YSLEER. The CDR3 runs 17 residues.

This clonotype was observed a few times. CDR3 nucleotide sequence: TGTGCCAGCAGCGTTGGACCCCAGAGGAACACTGAAGCTTTCTTT. Its translation is CASSVGPQRNTEAFF. The J gene is TRBJ1-1, the V gene TRBV9; D is ambiguous. The germline CDR1 and CDR2 sequences are SGDLS and YYNGEE. The CDR3 loop spans 15 amino acids. With 2 bases removed from V and 1 base from J, the gap between germline ends came to 12 bases.

Remarks on this clonotype: An end of the junction does not agree with germline; a read error may underlie this. This sequence joins TRBV6-2 or TRBV6-3 and TRBJ1-2; D remains ambiguous. This CDR3 has 17 amino acids. Germline-derived CDR1 and CDR2 are MNHEY and SVGEGT. CDR3 in amino acids: CASSYSRADRRNYVYTF. The CDR3 DNA reads as TGTGCCAGCAGTTACTCCCGTGCGGACCGACGGAACTATGTCTACACCTTC.

This clonotype was detected only a few times. This rearrangement joins TRBV9 to TRBJ2-2; 7 nucleotides match TRBD1. This CDR3 is 15 amino acids long. V was clipped by 0 bases and J by 7 bases; unmatched bases: 6. The germline gives CDR1 SGDLS, CDR2 YYNGEE. This CDR3 is CASSVGDSRIGELFF. CDR3 bases: TGTGCCAGCAGCGTAGGGGACAGTCGTATCGGGGAGCTGTTTTTT.